This TCR beta chain comes out of a study of CD8 T cells in Susac syndrome. RNA totalling 0.5 to 1 ug underwent reverse transcription with random hexamers. Each CDR3 protein is one row after TCRdb ran MiXCR on the immunoSEQ multiplex PCR reads. The table records about 160,000 distinct CDR3 sequences, 90% to 95% of them present only once. The authors sequenced TCR beta from blood CD8+ and CD4+ T cells. V gave up 4 bases and J gave up 0 bases, with 7 bases separating them. Germline loops: CDR1 MNHNY, CDR2 SVGAGI (reference sequence). The CDR3 has 14 residues. The receptor's source is a human donor in good health. The sequenced material came from CD4+ T cells from PBMCs. V and J are TRBV6-6 and TRBJ1-3, with D unresolved. CDR3 DNA sequence: TGTGCCAGCAGTTTTAAGAGCTCTGGAAACACCATATATTTT. Translation gives CASSFKSSGNTIYF.